The entry below gives a single T cell receptor (beta chain) sequence along with its context. Its recognized antigen is unknown. The input lacks base qualities; no much larger clone sits a single base away. Looking up the germline V gene yields CDR1 SQVTM and CDR2 ANQGSEA. The CDR3 covers 14 residues, taking in both the cysteine and the phenylalanine. Of all the DNA, just the CDR3 is kept, 42 bases in frame from base 1. V is pared back by 6 bases and J by 6 bases, with 21 bases lying between the germline termini. This record belongs to a study of blood T cell repertoires in COVID-19 (dated by TCRdb to 2018 to 2021). Describing the broader study: Samples covering the acute and convalescent phases of COVID-19 were provided by collaborators in the United States, Italy and Spain. The prospective study material was composed of cDNA or gDNA derived from T cells, B-cell-depleted T cells, or PBMCs. Deeply sampled blood TCRbeta repertoires from subjects exposed to, actively infected with, or recovered from COVID-19 were included in the dataset. The repertoires were made available in a free public database intended to serve as a resource for research on the immune response to SARS-CoV-2. The samples were drawn from two sources: the first 160 participants of the ongoing ImmuneRACE study, and fewer than 1,500 subjects contributed by 6 global collaborators. A de-identified subject ID, COVID-19 status, age in years and sex were almost always included in the sample metadata. Where HLA class I and class II types were available, the types were taken from metadata supplied by the sample provider, not from assay-based typing. What the work shows at the level of the full study, not this receptor alone: The amount of clinical and demographic metadata varied by source and participant and was provided uncurated.

The collaborating institutions used their own protocols to collect whole blood in K2EDTA tubes. For TCRbeta analysis, collaborators shipped samples as frozen whole blood, isolated PBMCs, or DNA extracted from either of those sample types. TCRbeta CDR3 regions were amplified from genomic DNA using the immunoSEQ Assay, a bias-controlled multiplex PCR. The authors' pipeline ran thus. The number of nucleated cells in each sample was estimated from the amplification of reference gene primers within the assay. To quantify the absolute abundance of each unique TCRbeta CDR3 rearrangement, sequence reads were collapsed and filtered. For each sample, productive Simpson clonality was calculated as the square root of Simpson's diversity index over productive rearrangements. TCRdb provides this immuneACCESS table in a form limited to in-frame rearrangements. Some clones are lacking; in checked studies, under half of them reflect an unresolved V gene, and why the rest are absent is not known. Clone size and V and J calls were adopted from that table, with D and trimming inferred from the DNA. Counted in this sample were fewer than 15,000 clones; about 88% of them appeared once. The ten largest make up 2.6% of the sample.

Recombination connected TRBV29-1 to TRBJ2-7; the D gene is unclear. Sequenced sample: peripheral blood. This receptor was identified in a human donor in a cohort sampled during active COVID-19. The DNA is TGCAGCGTGGTCCTATTAGCAGTCGGCTCCGAGCAGTACTTC. Its translation reads: CSVVLLAVGSEQYF.